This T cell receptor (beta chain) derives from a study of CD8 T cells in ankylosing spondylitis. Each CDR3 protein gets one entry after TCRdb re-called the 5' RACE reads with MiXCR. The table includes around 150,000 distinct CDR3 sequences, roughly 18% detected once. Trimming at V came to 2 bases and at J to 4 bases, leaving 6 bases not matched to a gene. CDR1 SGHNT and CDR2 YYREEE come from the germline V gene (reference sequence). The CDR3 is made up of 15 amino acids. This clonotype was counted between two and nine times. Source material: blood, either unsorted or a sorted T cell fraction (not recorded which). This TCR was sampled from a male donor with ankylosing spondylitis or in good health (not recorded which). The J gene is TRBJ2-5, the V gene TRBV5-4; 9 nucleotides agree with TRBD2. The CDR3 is CASSFIAGVRETQYF. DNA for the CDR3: TGTGCCAGCAGCTTCATAGCGGGAGTACGAGAGACCCAGTACTTC.